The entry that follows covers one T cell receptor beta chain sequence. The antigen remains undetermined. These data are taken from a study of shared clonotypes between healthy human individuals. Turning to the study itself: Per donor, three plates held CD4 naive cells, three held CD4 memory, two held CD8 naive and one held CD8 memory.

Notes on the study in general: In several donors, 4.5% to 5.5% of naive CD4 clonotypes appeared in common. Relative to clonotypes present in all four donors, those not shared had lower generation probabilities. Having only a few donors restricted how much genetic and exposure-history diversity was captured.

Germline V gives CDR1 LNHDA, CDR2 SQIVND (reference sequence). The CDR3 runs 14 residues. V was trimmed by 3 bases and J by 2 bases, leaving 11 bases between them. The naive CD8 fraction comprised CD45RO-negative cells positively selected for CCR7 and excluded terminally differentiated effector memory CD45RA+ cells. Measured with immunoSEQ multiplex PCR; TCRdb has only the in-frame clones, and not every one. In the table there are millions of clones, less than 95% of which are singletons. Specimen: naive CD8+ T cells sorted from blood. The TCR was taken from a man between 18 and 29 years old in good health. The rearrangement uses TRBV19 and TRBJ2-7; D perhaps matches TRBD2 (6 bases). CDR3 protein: CASSIFSGAYEQYF. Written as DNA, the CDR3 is TGTGCCAGTAGTATTTTTAGCGGTGCCTACGAGCAGTACTTC.